Below, 8 T cell receptor beta chains from the same sample are listed, as sequenced in a study of OX40 agonist ivuxolimab in advanced cancers. TCRdb's copy holds only in-frame clones and misses some; the assay was immunoSEQ multiplex PCR. This sample has about 64,000 clones; 80% occur once, and the top ten carry about 1.2%. This sample comprised CD4+ or CD8+ T cells sorted from blood, obtained in a trial of the OX40 agonist ivuxolimab. The receptors shown here come from an adult with an advanced solid tumor such as melanoma, head and neck, liver or kidney cancer.

CDR3 DNA sequence: TGTGCCAGCAGCGGCCGGGACGGAGGCCTCATCTATAATTCACCCCTCCACTTT. As protein: CASSGRDGGLIYNSPLHF. The chain combines TRBV5-8 with TRBJ1-6, with D perhaps matching TRBD1 (5 bases). From germline, CDR1 is SGHTS and CDR2 YDEGEE. The germline V and J ends were trimmed by 4 bases and 3 bases, with 20 bases remaining between them. This CDR3 is 18 amino acids long.

This clone was observed a few times. The V and J genes are TRBV16 and TRBJ1-1; perhaps TRBD1 as D (5 bases). The CDR3 covers 13 residues. Trimming left V 7 bases short and J 0 bases short, with 9 bases between. Germline assignment: CDR1 KGHSY and CDR2 FQNENV. CDR3 sequence: CASTGGVNTEAFF. Written as DNA, the CDR3 is TGTGCCAGCACAGGAGGGGTGAACACTGAAGCTTTCTTT.

The CDR3 DNA reads as TGTGCCATCAGTGGCATGCTCGGGACTAGCGGGGTTGGTACGCAGTATTTT. Translating gives CAISGMLGTSGVGTQYF. This chain joins TRBV10-3 and TRBJ2-3; TRBD2 aligns across 13 bases. Germline CDR1 and CDR2: ENHRY and SYGVKD. The CDR3 loop spans 17 amino acids. V lost 4 bases, J lost 8 bases, and 12 bases stayed unmatched.

The chain uses TRBV7-6 and TRBJ2-4; D possibly uses TRBD1 or TRBD2 (5 bases each). The CDR3 extends over 18 amino acids. The germline CDR1 and CDR2 sequences are SGHVS and FNYEAQ. V gave up 1 base and J gave up 0 bases, with 16 bases separating them. The CDR3 bases are TGTGCCAGCAGCTTAGGGCCCCCCCGGGGCCTAGCCAAAAACATTCAGTACTTC. It encodes CASSLGPPRGLAKNIQYF.

This clone was counted a few times. The rearrangement links TRBV30 to TRBJ2-7; D is unclear. This CDR3 is built from 14 residues. Trimming cost V 1 base and J 6 bases, with 16 bases left between them. Germline assignment: CDR1 GTSNPN and CDR2 SVGIG (reference sequence). The CDR3 coding sequence is TGTGCCTGGAGTGGGTCCGAGATTTCCGGCGAGCAGTACTTC. Protein: CAWSGSEISGEQYF.

This clone was observed once. This rearrangement joins TRBV7-2 to TRBJ1-5; D unclear. CDR1 and CDR2 from the germline V gene are SGHTA and FQGNSA. This CDR3 region has 12 residues. V was pared by 4 bases and J by 3 bases, with 4 bases between. The CDR3 coding sequence is TGTGCCAGCAGCTCCTTCAATCAGCCCCAGCATTTT. It specifies CASSSFNQPQHF.

The rearrangement links TRBV27 to TRBJ1-5, with TRBD1 matching 8 bases. Per germline, CDR1 MNHEY and CDR2 SMNVEV (reference sequence). The CDR3 runs 12 residues. Trimming took 8 bases from V and 7 from J; bases not matched to a gene: 4. This CDR3 is CASSDRDQPQHF. CDR3 DNA: TGTGCCAGCTCGGACAGGGACCAGCCCCAGCATTTT.

The chain is built from TRBV10-3 and TRBJ2-2; D gene unclear. The V gene's germline CDR1 is ENHRY and CDR2 SYGVKD. V lost 2 bases and J lost 7, with 5 bases in between. This CDR3 contains 12 residues. CDR3 coding DNA: TGTGCCATCAGTGAGGGGGTCGGGGAGCTGTTTTTT. Translated, it gives CAISEGVGELFF.